Reported below is one T cell receptor beta chain. Sequencing was performed with immunoSEQ multiplex PCR; in TCRdb, only in-frame clones are kept and a portion is missing. The sample contains more than 60,000 clones, 65% to 85% of which appear only once. The data derive from a study of blood T cell repertoires in COVID-19. The wider study: The analysed material was cDNA or gDNA that came from T cells, B-cell-depleted T cells, or PBMCs.

From germline, CDR1 is SGHRS and CDR2 YFSETQ. CDR3 size: 15 residues. V lost 0 bases and J 0 bases, leaving 7 bases between the germline ends. The chain links TRBV5-1 to TRBJ1-3; no reliable D call. The sequencing input was peripheral blood. This TCR derives from a human donor in a cohort sampled during active COVID-19. CDR3 sequence (DNA): TGCGCCAGCAGCTTGGCTCTCTCCTCTGGAAACACCATATATTTT. This translates into CASSLALSSGNTIYF.